This entry features one TCR beta chain sequence. Its antigen is as yet unknown. V lost 7 bases, J lost 1 base, and 2 bases stayed unmatched. The CDR3 has 14 amino acids. Per the germline V gene, CDR1 is MNHNS and CDR2 is SASEGT. Primers included in the PCR were 60 Vbeta and 13 Jbeta primers. TCRdb keeps only in-frame clones here, not all; method: immunoSEQ multiplex PCR. The sample lists around 64,000 clones, around four fifths occurring once. This record comes from a study of cytomegalovirus exposure and HLA in healthy donors. Regarding the study as a whole: TCR beta sequences numbering more than 15,000 were associated with HLA alleles at 0.05 false discovery rate in a later analysis. Later on, a genetic analysis was performed. It linked a missense variant in DCLRE1C with V- and J-gene trimming of TCR beta. Researchers reported in a later analysis that common viral pathogens appeared linked to several top clusters.

This chain links TRBV6-1 with TRBJ2-5, with TRBD2 matching over 11 bases. Material for sequencing was PBMCs. The clonotype was recovered from a woman between 25 and 40 years old in good health and CMV-seropositive. CDR3 nucleotide sequence: TGTGCCAGCACCGGGACTAGCGGCCAAGAGACCCAGTACTTC. This codes for CASTGTSGQETQYF.